One and the same sample provided the 24 T cell receptor beta chains below, sequenced in a study of cytotoxic CD8 clonotypes in ibrutinib-treated CLL. Profiled with immunoSEQ multiplex PCR; TCRdb holds only in-frame clones, not every one. Of 29,000 or so clones in the sample, roughly 69% were seen once. The input for sequencing was PBMCs, taken after 24 months of ibrutinib treatment. The receptors were sampled from a human donor with chronic lymphocytic leukemia.

This chain uses TRBV30 with TRBJ1-4; 7 bases map to TRBD1. The CDR3 contains 15 residues. Germline CDR1 is GTSNPN and CDR2 is SVGIG (reference sequence). V dropped 3 bases and J dropped 10; count of bases not matched to a gene: 14. The CDR3 DNA reads TGTGCCTGGAGCCCTGGGACAGCCGGGGTTCGAAAACTGTTTTTT. This encodes CAWSPGTAGVRKLFF. Variable domain in full (rest from reference TRBV30 and TRBJ1-4): SQTIHQWPATLVQPVGSPLSLECTVEGTSNPNLYWYRQAAGRGLQLLFYSVGIGQISSEVPQNLSASRPQDRQFILSSKKLLLSDSGFYLCAWSPGTAGVRKLFFGSGTQLSVL.

The chain is built from TRBV5-1 and TRBJ2-1; unclear D gene. There are 15 residues in the CDR3. Trimming pared 2 bases from V and 3 bases from J, leaving 12 bases between. CDR1 and CDR2 (germline): SGHRS, YFSETQ. The DNA of the CDR3 is TGCGCCAGCAGCTTAAGCAGGTTAGGCTACAATGAGCAGTTCTTC. Its protein product is CASSLSRLGYNEQFF.

This chain joins TRBV7-3 and TRBJ2-1; D gene ambiguous. The germline V and J ends were trimmed by 5 bases and 2 bases, with 16 bases remaining between them. The CDR3 extends over 16 amino acids. Germline lookup yields CDR1 SGHTA and CDR2 FQGTGA. The CDR3 DNA sequence: TGTGCCAGCAGCCTACCCAGCTCATCCCCCTACAATGAGCAGTTCTTC. This sequence encodes CASSLPSSSPYNEQFF.

V usage is TRBV30 and J usage is TRBJ1-2; D call uncertain. Trimming removed 1 base at V and 4 bases at J, with 10 bases between. The length of the CDR3 is 13 residues. The germline V gene encodes CDR1 GTSNPN and CDR2 SVGIG (reference sequence). The CDR3 coding sequence is TGTGCCTGGAGTGAGGGTTTCAGCTATGGCTACACCTTC. It is translated as CAWSEGFSYGYTF.

The chain joins TRBV19 to TRBJ1-2; D is uncertain. This CDR3 contains 14 residues. Trimming removed 7 bases from V and 7 bases from J, with 19 bases in between. Germline V gives CDR1 LNHDA, CDR2 SQIVND (reference sequence). The CDR3 loop is CASTSGVANRGYTF. In DNA form, the CDR3 reads TGTGCCAGTACCTCAGGAGTGGCGAACCGTGGCTACACCTTC.

The chain joins TRBV6-5 to TRBJ2-5; the D is unclear. The germline CDR1 and CDR2 sequences are MNHEY and SVGAGI. V shed 0 bases and J shed 3 bases, with 14 bases lying between them. The length of the CDR3 is 16 residues. CDR3 sequence reads: CASSYSPASHEETQYF. For the CDR3, the DNA is TGTGCCAGCAGTTACTCCCCCGCCAGTCACGAAGAGACCCAGTACTTC.

Only a few counts were recorded for this clone. The gene calls are TRBV28 and TRBJ2-5; D is uncertain. V was pared by 0 bases and J by 1 base, with 6 bases between. This CDR3 has 14 residues. CDR1 MDHEN and CDR2 SYDVKM come from the germline V gene. The CDR3 region is CASSLWGFQETQYF. Here the CDR3 DNA reads TGTGCCAGCAGTTTATGGGGATTCCAAGAGACCCAGTACTTC.

The sample holds one count of this clone. The rearrangement joins TRBV19 to TRBJ2-4, with 10 bases that match TRBD1. Per the germline V gene, CDR1 is LNHDA and CDR2 is SQIVND (reference sequence). CDR3 length: 14 residues. The junction had 8 bases not matched to a gene; V was cut back by 8 bases and J by 7 bases. The CDR3 DNA follows: TGTGCCAGTCGGAAGACAGGGGGCGGGAACATTCAGTACTTC. Translating gives CASRKTGGGNIQYF.

The chain recombines TRBV7-6 with TRBJ2-3, with D perhaps matching TRBD2 (6 bases). The CDR3 is made up of 15 amino acids. Trimming took 4 bases from V and 0 from J, leaving 11 bases between them. Germline CDR1 and CDR2: SGHVS and FNYEAQ. This CDR3 reads CASSSRDWSTDTQYF. In DNA, the CDR3 is TGTGCCAGCAGCTCCCGGGACTGGAGCACAGATACGCAGTATTTT.

The chain uses TRBV7-9 and TRBJ2-7, with D tentatively TRBD2 (5 bases). This CDR3 comprises 14 residues. V was shortened by 6 bases and J by 2 bases, with 14 bases between the two germline ends. Germline V gene sequence: CDR1 SEHNR, CDR2 FQNEAQ (reference sequence). The CDR3 nucleotides are TGTGCCAGCAGGCCCCGCGGGCAGCCCTACGAGCAGTACTTC. Its translation is CASRPRGQPYEQYF.

The V call is TRBV5-6, the J call TRBJ2-7; 7 nucleotides match TRBD1. The CDR3 sequence is 14 residues long. V gave up 0 bases and J gave up 5 bases; unmatched junction bases: 5. CDR1 is SGHDT and CDR2 is YYEEEE in the germline V gene. The CDR3 loop is CASSLGQGVHEQYF. The DNA for the CDR3 is TGTGCCAGCAGCTTGGGACAGGGTGTTCACGAGCAGTACTTC.

The V call is TRBV28, the J call TRBJ2-2; a possible D gene is TRBD1 (5 bases). This CDR3 has 13 amino acids. Germline V gives CDR1 MDHEN, CDR2 SYDVKM. V shed 10 bases and J shed 0 bases, with 9 bases lying between them. Written as DNA, the CDR3 is TGTGCCACCGTGGGGCCGAACACCGGGGAGCTGTTTTTT. This sequence encodes CATVGPNTGELFF. The full variable domain, in which reference TRBV28 and TRBJ2-2 provide the parts outside the CDR3, is DVKVTQSSRYLVKRTGEKVFLECVQDMDHENMFWYRQDPGLGLRLIYFSYDVKMKEKGDIPEGYSVSREKKERFSLILESASTNQTSMYLCATVGPNTGELFFGEGSRLTVL.

This rearrangement joins TRBV6-5 to TRBJ1-2; 10 nucleotides line up with TRBD1. V dropped 5 bases and J dropped 5; count of bases not matched to a gene: 5. The germline V gene has CDR1 MNHEY and CDR2 SVGAGI. The CDR3 length is 14 residues. This CDR3 reads CASSRAGQGYGYTF. Written as DNA, the CDR3 is TGTGCCAGCAGTCGTGCGGGACAGGGGTATGGCTACACCTTC.

The chain couples TRBV6-6 to TRBJ1-1; D gene ambiguous. Trimming removed 11 bases at V and 4 bases at J, with 11 bases between. Per the germline V gene, CDR1 is MNHNY and CDR2 is SVGAGI (reference sequence). The CDR3 is 11 residues long. CDR3 bases: TGTGCCGGAGCGTCGACCACTGAAGCTTTCTTT. Translated, it gives CAGASTTEAFF.

This chain links TRBV29-1 with TRBJ1-2, with 8 nucleotides matching TRBD1. There are 15 residues in the CDR3. Germline V gene sequence: CDR1 SQVTM, CDR2 ANQGSEA. V trimming: 3 bases; J trimming: 0 bases; junction bases outside the gene matches: 6. The CDR3 protein is CSVDRQGRANYGYTF. The CDR3 region has the DNA TGCAGCGTTGACCGACAGGGGAGAGCTAACTATGGCTACACCTTC.

This clone was found once. The chain employs TRBV9 and TRBJ1-1, with TRBD1 matching over 7 bases. This CDR3 is 14 amino acids long. CDR1 and CDR2 from the germline V gene are SGDLS and YYNGEE. V gave up 1 base and J gave up 4 bases; unmatched junction bases: 4. DNA of the CDR3: TGTGCCAGCAGCGTATCAGGGGGGGCCACTGAAGCTTTCTTT. This sequence encodes CASSVSGGATEAFF.

The chain is built from TRBV2 and TRBJ1-1; possible D gene TRBD1, 6 bases. With 6 bases removed from V and 1 base from J, the gap between germline ends came to 15 bases. This CDR3 has 15 residues. Germline V CDR1 and CDR2: SNHLY, FYNNEI. The CDR3 DNA is TGTGCCAGCAGGTCACAGGGTCACGCGAACACTGAAGCTTTCTTT. Translation gives CASRSQGHANTEAFF.

This clone appeared a few times. The CDR3 region has the DNA TGTGCCAGCAGTTACTCCACCGGGATAGGCAGTTATGGCTACACCTTC. Residues: CASSYSTGIGSYGYTF. The chain couples TRBV6-7 to TRBJ1-2; D gene uncertain. TRBV6-7 is recorded as an ORF, its role being uncertain. The germline V and J ends were trimmed by 0 bases and 5 bases, with 16 bases remaining between them. The CDR3 extends over 16 amino acids.

The rearrangement links TRBV9 to TRBJ2-7; a possible D gene is TRBD2 (6 bases). The CDR3 runs to 14 residues. CDR1 and CDR2 from the germline V gene are SGDLS and YYNGEE. Trimming left V 1 base short and J 6 bases short, with 14 bases between. CDR3 DNA sequence: TGTGCCAGCAGCGTACTGGCGGGATGGGGCGAGCAGTACTTC. It translates to CASSVLAGWGEQYF. The whole variable domain, remainder taken from reference TRBV9 and TRBJ2-7, is DSGVTQTPKHLITATGQRVTLRCSPRSGDLSVYWYQQSLDQGLQFLIQYYNGEERAKGNILERFSAQQFPDLHSELNLSSLELGDSALYFCASSVLAGWGEQYFGPGTRLTVT.

The chain couples TRBV4-3 to TRBJ1-2, with TRBD1 as a possible D gene (6 bases). Deletions cut 0 bases from V and 0 bases from J, with 11 bases between. Germline assignment: CDR1 LGHNA and CDR2 YSLEER. This CDR3 contains 16 residues. CDR3 in amino acids: CASSQEPGTPNYGYTF. CDR3 nucleotide sequence: TGCGCCAGCAGCCAAGAGCCCGGGACACCTAACTATGGCTACACCTTC.

The table lists this clone with a few counts. The chain employs TRBV6-5 and TRBJ1-2; maybe TRBD1 (6 bases). Trimming stripped 8 bases from V and 5 bases from J, with 12 bases between. The CDR3 contains 12 residues. The germline V gene encodes CDR1 MNHEY and CDR2 SVGAGI. CDR3 sequence: CASHREPYGYTF. The CDR3 region has the DNA TGTGCCAGCCACAGGGAGCCGTATGGCTACACCTTC.

This clone was counted at least ten times. This chain links TRBV4-3 with TRBJ1-5; D unclear. V shed 1 base and J shed 5 bases, with 6 bases lying between them. The CDR3 consists of 13 residues. Germline loops: CDR1 LGHNA, CDR2 YSLEER. The CDR3 loop is CASSQGLYQPQHF. The DNA for the CDR3 is TGCGCCAGCAGCCAAGGTTTATATCAGCCCCAGCATTTT.

This rearrangement joins TRBV28 to TRBJ2-6; unclear D gene. CDR1 and CDR2 from the germline V gene are MDHEN and SYDVKM. V was cut by 7 bases and J by 4 bases, with 14 bases left in between. This CDR3 has 15 residues. The CDR3 coding sequence is TGTGCCAGCACCATGGTAGGGCTGGGGGCCAACGTCCTGACTTTC. Protein product: CASTMVGLGANVLTF.

This clone was seen more than once but under ten times. The CDR3 DNA reads as TGTGCCACCAGCAGAGATCCGGGTAGCAATCAGCCCCAGCATTTT. This codes for CATSRDPGSNQPQHF. The chain combines TRBV15 with TRBJ1-5, with D hard to call. This CDR3 spans 15 amino acids. Trimming pared 0 bases from V and 0 bases from J, leaving 6 bases between. Germline V gene sequence: CDR1 LNHNV, CDR2 YYDKDF (reference sequence).